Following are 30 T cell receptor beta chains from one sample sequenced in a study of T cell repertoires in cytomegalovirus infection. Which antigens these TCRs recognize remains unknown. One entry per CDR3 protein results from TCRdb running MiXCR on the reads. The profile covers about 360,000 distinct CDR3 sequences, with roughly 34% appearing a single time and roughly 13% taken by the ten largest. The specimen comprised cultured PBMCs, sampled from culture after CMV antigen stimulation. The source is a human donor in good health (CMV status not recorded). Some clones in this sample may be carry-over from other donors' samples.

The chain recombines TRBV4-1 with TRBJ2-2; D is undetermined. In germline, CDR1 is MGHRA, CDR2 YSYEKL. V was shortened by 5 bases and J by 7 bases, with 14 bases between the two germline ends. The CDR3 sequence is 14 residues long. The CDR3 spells CASSSGGLVGELFF. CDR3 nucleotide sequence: TGCGCCAGCAGCAGTGGTGGTCTGGTCGGGGAGCTGTTTTTT.

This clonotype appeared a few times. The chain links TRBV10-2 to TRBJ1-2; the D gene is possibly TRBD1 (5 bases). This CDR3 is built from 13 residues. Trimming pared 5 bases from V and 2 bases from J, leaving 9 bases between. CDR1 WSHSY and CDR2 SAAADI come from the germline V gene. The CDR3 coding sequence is TGCGCCAGCAGTATGGGACCGAACTATGGCTACACCTTC. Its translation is CASSMGPNYGYTF.

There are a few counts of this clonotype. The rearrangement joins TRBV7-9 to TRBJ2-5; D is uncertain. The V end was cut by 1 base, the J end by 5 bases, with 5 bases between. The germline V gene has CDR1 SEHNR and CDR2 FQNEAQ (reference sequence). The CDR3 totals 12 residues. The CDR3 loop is CASSLEYETQYF. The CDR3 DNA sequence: TGTGCCAGCAGCTTAGAATATGAGACCCAGTACTTC.

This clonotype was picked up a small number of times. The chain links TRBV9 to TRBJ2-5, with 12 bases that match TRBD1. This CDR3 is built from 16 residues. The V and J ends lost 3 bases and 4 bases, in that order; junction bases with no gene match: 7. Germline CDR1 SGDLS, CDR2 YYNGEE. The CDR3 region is CASSARDRGRRETQYF. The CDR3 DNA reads TGTGCCAGCAGCGCCCGGGACAGGGGGCGGCGAGAGACCCAGTACTTC. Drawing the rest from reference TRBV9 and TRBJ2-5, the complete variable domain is DSGVTQTPKHLITATGQRVTLRCSPRSGDLSVYWYQQSLDQGLQFLIQYYNGEERAKGNILERFSAQQFPDLHSELNLSSLELGDSALYFCASSARDRGRRETQYFGPGTRLLVL.

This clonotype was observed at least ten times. The DNA for the CDR3 is TGTGCCAGCAGCTTAGAATTCCTGAACACTGAAGCTTTCTTT. Translation gives CASSLEFLNTEAFF. The chain employs TRBV7-2 and TRBJ1-1; D not certain. CDR1 SGHTA and CDR2 FQGNSA come from the germline V gene. The CDR3 contains 14 residues. V lost 1 base to trimming and J lost 0 bases, with 6 bases between them.

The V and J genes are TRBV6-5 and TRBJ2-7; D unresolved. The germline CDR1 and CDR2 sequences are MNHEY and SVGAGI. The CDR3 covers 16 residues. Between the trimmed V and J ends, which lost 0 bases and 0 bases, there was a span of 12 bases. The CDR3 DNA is TGTGCCAGCAGTTACTCCGCGCGGAGAACCTCCTACGAGCAGTACTTC. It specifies CASSYSARRTSYEQYF.

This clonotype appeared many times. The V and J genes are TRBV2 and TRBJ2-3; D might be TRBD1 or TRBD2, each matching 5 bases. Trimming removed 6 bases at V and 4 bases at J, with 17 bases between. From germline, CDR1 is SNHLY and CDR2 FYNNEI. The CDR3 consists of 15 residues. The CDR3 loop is CASSGTNLGSDTQYF. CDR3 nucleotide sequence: TGTGCCAGCAGCGGGACCAACCTTGGGTCAGATACGCAGTATTTT.

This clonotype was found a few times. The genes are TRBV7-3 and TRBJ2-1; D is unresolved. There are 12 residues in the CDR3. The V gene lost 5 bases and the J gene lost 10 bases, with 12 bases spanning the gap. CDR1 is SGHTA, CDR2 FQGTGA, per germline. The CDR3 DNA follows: TGTGCCAGCAGCGGCAGGACCCCGGAGCAGTTCTTC. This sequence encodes CASSGRTPEQFF.

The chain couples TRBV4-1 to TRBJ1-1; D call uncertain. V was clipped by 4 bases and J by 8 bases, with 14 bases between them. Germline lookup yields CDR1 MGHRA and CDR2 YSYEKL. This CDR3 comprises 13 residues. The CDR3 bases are TGCGCCAGCAGCCTGGAGGGATCCGTAGAAGCTTTCTTT. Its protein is CASSLEGSVEAFF.

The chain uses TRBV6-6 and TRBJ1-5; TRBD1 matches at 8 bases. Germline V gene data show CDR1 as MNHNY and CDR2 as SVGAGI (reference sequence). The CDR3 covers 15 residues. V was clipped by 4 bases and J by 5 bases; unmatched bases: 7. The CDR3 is CASSFPGGRDQPQHF. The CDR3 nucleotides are TGTGCCAGCAGTTTCCCAGGGGGCAGGGATCAGCCCCAGCATTTT.

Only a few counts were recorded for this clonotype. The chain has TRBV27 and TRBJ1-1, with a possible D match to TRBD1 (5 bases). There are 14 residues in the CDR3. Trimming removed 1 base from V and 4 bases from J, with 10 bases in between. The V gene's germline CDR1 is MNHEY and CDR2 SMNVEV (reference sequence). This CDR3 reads CASSLFPGTTEAFF. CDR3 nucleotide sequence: TGTGCCAGCAGTTTATTTCCAGGGACCACTGAAGCTTTCTTT.

CDR3 in amino acids: CASRGLFMYNEQFF. CDR3 bases: TGTGCCAGCAGGGGACTTTTCATGTACAATGAGCAGTTCTTC. The chain recombines TRBV6-2 or TRBV6-3 with TRBJ2-1, with D possibly matching TRBD2 (6 bases). The CDR3 runs 14 residues. V lost 6 bases and J 4 bases, leaving 13 bases between the germline ends. CDR1 and CDR2 from the germline V gene are MNHEY and SVGEGT.

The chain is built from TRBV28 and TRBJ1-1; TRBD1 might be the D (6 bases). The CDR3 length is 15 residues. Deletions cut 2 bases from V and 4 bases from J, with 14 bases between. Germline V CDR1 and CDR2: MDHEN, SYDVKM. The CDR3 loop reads CASSLRGGMSTEAFF. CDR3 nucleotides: TGTGCCAGCAGTTTAAGGGGGGGCATGAGCACTGAAGCTTTCTTT.

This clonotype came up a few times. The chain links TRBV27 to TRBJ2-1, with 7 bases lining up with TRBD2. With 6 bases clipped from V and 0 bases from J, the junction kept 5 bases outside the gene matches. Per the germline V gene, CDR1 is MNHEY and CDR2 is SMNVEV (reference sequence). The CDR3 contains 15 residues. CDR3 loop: CASSSSGHSYNEQFF. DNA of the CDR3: TGTGCCAGCAGCTCTAGCGGACACTCCTACAATGAGCAGTTCTTC.

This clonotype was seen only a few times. CDR3 region: CASGTNAYEQYF. The CDR3 DNA follows: TGTGCCAGTGGGACTAATGCCTACGAGCAGTACTTC. The gene calls are TRBV7-6 and TRBJ2-7; TRBD2 matches 7 bases. Trimming at V came to 9 bases and at J to 2 bases, leaving 4 bases not matched to a gene. The CDR3 has 12 amino acids. CDR1 SGHVS and CDR2 FNYEAQ come from the germline V gene.

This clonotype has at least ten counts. The CDR3 sequence: CASSPRRAGTEAFF. The DNA of the CDR3 is TGTGCCAGCAGCCCCCGTAGGGCTGGCACTGAAGCTTTCTTT. The chain recombines TRBV7-9 with TRBJ1-1; D remains unclear. The CDR3 totals 14 residues. The germline V and J ends were trimmed by 5 bases and 4 bases, with 14 bases remaining between them. Germline V lookup: CDR1 SEHNR, CDR2 FQNEAQ (reference sequence). The full variable domain, its missing parts supplied by reference TRBV7-9 and TRBJ1-1, is DTGVSQNPRHKITKRGQNVTFRCDPISEHNRLYWYRQTLGQGPEFLTYFQNEAQLEKSRLLSDRFSAERPKGSFSTLEIQRTEQGDSAMYLCASSPRRAGTEAFFGQGTRLTVV.

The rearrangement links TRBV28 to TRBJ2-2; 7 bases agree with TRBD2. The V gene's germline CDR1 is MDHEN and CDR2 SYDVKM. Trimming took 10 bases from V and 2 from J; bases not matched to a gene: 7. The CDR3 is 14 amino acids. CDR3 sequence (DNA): TGTGCCACCGGAACAGCGGGAAACACCGGGGAGCTGTTTTTT. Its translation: CATGTAGNTGELFF.

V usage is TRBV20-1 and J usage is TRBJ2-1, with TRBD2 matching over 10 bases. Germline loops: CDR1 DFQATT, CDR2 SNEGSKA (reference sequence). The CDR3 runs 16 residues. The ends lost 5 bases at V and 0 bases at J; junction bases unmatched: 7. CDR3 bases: TGCAGTGCTGGGCTAGCGGGAGAAGTCTCCTACAATGAGCAGTTCTTC. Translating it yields CSAGLAGEVSYNEQFF.

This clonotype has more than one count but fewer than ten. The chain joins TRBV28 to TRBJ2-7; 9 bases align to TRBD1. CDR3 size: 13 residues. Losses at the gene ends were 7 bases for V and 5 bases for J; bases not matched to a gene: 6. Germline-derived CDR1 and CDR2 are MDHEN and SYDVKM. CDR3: CASIITGGDEQYF. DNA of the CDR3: TGTGCCAGCATCATAACAGGGGGCGACGAGCAGTACTTC.

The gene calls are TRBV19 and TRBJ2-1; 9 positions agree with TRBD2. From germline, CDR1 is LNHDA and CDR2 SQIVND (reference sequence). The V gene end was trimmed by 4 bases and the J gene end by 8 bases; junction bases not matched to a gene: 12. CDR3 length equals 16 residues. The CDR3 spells CASSTYAASGKDEQFF. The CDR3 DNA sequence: TGTGCCAGTAGTACATACGCGGCTAGCGGGAAGGATGAGCAGTTCTTC.

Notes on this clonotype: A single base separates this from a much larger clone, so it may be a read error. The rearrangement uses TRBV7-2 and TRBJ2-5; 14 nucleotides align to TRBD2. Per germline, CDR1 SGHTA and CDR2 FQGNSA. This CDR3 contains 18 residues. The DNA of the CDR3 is TGTGCCGGCAGCTTACGGGGGACTAGCGGGAGTCTAAGGGAGACCCAGTACTTC. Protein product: CAGSLRGTSGSLRETQYF.

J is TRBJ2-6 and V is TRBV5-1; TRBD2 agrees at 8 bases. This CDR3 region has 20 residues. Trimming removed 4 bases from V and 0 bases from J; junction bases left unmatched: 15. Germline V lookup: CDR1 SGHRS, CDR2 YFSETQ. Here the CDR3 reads CASSPDLTSAFNSGANVLTF. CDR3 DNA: TGCGCCAGCAGCCCCGACTTGACTAGCGCCTTCAACTCTGGGGCCAACGTCCTGACTTTC.

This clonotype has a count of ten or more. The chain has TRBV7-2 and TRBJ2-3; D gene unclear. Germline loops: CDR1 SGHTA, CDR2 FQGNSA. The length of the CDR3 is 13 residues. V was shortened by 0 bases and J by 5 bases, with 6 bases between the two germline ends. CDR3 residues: CASSLAPRDTQYF. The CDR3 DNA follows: TGTGCCAGCAGCTTAGCGCCCCGAGATACGCAGTATTTT.

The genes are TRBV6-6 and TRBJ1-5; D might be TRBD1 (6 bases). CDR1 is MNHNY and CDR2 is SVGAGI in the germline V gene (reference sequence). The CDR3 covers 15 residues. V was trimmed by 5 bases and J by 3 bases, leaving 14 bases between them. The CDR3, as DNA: TGTGCCAGCAGTCCCCCGGGGGGCCACAATCAGCCCCAGCATTTT. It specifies CASSPPGGHNQPQHF.

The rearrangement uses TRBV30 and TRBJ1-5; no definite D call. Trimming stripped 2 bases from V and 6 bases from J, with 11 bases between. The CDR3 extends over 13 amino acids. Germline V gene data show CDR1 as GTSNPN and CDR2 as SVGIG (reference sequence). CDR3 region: CAWSRQSGQPQHF. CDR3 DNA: TGTGCCTGGAGTAGGCAGAGTGGTCAGCCCCAGCATTTT.

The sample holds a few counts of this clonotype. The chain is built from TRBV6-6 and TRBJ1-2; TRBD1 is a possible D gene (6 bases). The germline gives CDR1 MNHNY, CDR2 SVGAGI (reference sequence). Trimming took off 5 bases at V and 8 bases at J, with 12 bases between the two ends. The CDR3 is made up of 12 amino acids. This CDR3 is CASSPRQDGYTF. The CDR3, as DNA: TGTGCCAGCAGTCCCCGACAGGACGGCTACACCTTC.

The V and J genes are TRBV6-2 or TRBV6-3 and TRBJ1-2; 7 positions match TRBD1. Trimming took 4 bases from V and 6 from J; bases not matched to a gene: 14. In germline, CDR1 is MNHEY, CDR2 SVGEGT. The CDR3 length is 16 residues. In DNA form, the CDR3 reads TGTGCCAGCAGTTTCCCCGAGACAGGGTCGTTGGATGGCTACACCTTC. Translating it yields CASSFPETGSLDGYTF.

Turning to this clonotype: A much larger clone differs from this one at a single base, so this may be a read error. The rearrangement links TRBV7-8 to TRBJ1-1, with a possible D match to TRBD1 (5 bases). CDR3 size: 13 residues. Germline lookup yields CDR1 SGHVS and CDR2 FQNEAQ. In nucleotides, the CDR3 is TGTGCCAGCACCCGGGACCAAAACACTGAAGATTTCTTT. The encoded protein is CASTRDQNTEDFF.

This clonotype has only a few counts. The DNA of the CDR3 is TGTGCCAGCAGTGAAATGTGGTACAATGAGCAGTTCTTC. This encodes CASSEMWYNEQFF. The gene calls are TRBV6-1 and TRBJ2-1; the D is unclear. The germline gives CDR1 MNHNS, CDR2 SASEGT. Trimming pared 2 bases from V and 4 bases from J, leaving 6 bases between. This CDR3 comprises 13 residues.

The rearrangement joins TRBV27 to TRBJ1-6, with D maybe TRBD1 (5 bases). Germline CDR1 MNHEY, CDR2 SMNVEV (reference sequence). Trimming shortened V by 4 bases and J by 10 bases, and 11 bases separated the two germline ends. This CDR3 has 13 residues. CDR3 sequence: CASSYSRESPLHF. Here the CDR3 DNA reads TGTGCCAGCAGTTATTCCAGGGAGTCACCCCTCCACTTT.